This passage covers 25 T cell receptor beta chains from one sample sequenced in a study of T cells in women clearing cervical HPV infection. Sequenced by immunoSEQ multiplex PCR; TCRdb stores in-frame clones only, minus some. This sample's clone table lists 35,000 to 45,000 clones. Sequenced: blood buffy coat. The receptors derive from a woman between 18 and 75 years old with a cervical HPV16 infection that either progressed to CIN3+ or cleared (not recorded which).

For this clone: Sequencing ends 3 residues short of the CDR3 end; the germline J gene provides the rest. This chain connects TRBV5-1 to TRBJ1-4; 8 bases are a match to TRBD1. CDR1 and CDR2 (germline): SGHRS, YFSETQ. There are 16 residues in the CDR3. After removal of 4 bases from V and 1 base from J, the junction contained 6 bases not matched to a gene. CDR3 sequence reads: CASSIQGAGTNEKLFF. Partial CDR3 DNA: TGCGCCAGCAGCATCCAGGGGGCTGGAACTAATGAAAAA.

As for this clone: Read coverage stops 3 residues before the CDR3 terminus; the germline J gene supplies the remainder. The chain employs TRBV30 and TRBJ1-1; D is possibly TRBD1 (6 bases). The CDR3 extends over 14 amino acids. Trimming cost V 2 bases and J 7 bases, with 17 bases left between them. Germline-derived CDR1 and CDR2 are GTSNPN and SVGIG (reference sequence). Here the CDR3 reads CAWSPQTGPYEAFF. The part of the CDR3 DNA that was read is TGTGCCTGGAGTCCTCAGACAGGTCCCTATGAA. The complete variable domain, with remaining parts taken from reference TRBV30 and TRBJ1-1, reads SQTIHQWPATLVQPVGSPLSLECTVEGTSNPNLYWYRQAAGRGLQLLFYSVGIGQISSEVPQNLSASRPQDRQFILSSKKLLLSDSGFYLCAWSPQTGPYEAFFGQGTRLTVV.

To note about this clone: With the read ending 3 residues before the CDR3 end, the germline J gene is used to fill in that end. V gene TRBV20-1 combines with J gene TRBJ2-1; the match to TRBD2 covers 11 bases. Looked up from germline, CDR1 is DFQATT and CDR2 is SNEGSKA (reference sequence). The ends lost 2 bases at V and 1 base at J; junction bases unmatched: 10. The CDR3 is 18 residues long. Incomplete CDR3 DNA: TGCAGTGCTAGACTGGCTAGCGGGAGGATAAGGTCCTACAATGAG. Protein sequence: CSARLASGRIRSYNE. The whole CDR3 protein reads CSARLASGRIRSYNEQFF.

Of note for this clone: The read halts 3 residues ahead of the CDR3 end, with the missing end drawn from the germline J gene. Other nucleotide sequences from this sample produce the same CDR3. The rearrangement uses TRBV19 and TRBJ1-4, with TRBD1 identical over 10 bases. The CDR3 contains 16 residues. The germline V gene has CDR1 LNHDA and CDR2 SQIVND (reference sequence). CDR3 bases read: TGTGCCAGTAGTCTACCTACTTCGACAGGGGGCGAACAA. Its protein product is CASSLPTSTGGEQ. The whole CDR3 sequence reads CASSLPTSTGGEQLFF.

Notes on this clone: The read ends 3 residues before the CDR3 terminus; that terminus is restored from the germline J gene. The rearrangement joins TRBV5-5 to TRBJ1-1; tentative D call: TRBD1 (5 bases). The CDR3 loop spans 15 amino acids. Germline CDR1 SGHKS, CDR2 YYEKEE (reference sequence). V lost 0 bases and J lost 4, with 13 bases in between. The sequenced part of the CDR3 DNA is TGTGCCAGCAGCTTGGAAGGAGGGGTCAGCACTGAA. Translating it yields CASSLEGGVSTE. The CDR3, in full, reads CASSLEGGVSTEAFF.

As regards this clone: The read ends 3 residues shy of where the CDR3 ends; the end is completed using the germline J gene. The chain uses TRBV30 and TRBJ1-2; D uncertain. This CDR3 is 14 amino acids long. From germline, CDR1 is GTSNPN and CDR2 SVGIG (reference sequence). CDR3: CAWSRLSSTDTYTF. Incomplete CDR3 DNA: TGTGCCTGGTCCAGGCTTTCGAGCACAGATACC.

In regard to this clone: The read halts 3 residues ahead of the CDR3 end, with the missing end drawn from the germline J gene. V gene TRBV10-3 combines with J gene TRBJ2-1, with TRBD2 as a possible D gene (5 bases). The CDR3 is 14 residues long. CDR1 and CDR2 (germline): ENHRY, SYGVKD. V shed 0 bases and J shed 8 bases, with 11 bases lying between them. CDR3 residues: CAISESRGSDEQFF. Incomplete CDR3 DNA: TGTGCCATCAGTGAGTCGAGAGGGTCGGATGAG.

By frequency, this clone registers medium-sized. CDR3 amino acids: CASSYSSGRDTQYF. CDR3 DNA (partial): TGTGCCAGTAGTTACTCTAGCGGGAGGGATACG. The chain is built from TRBV19 and TRBJ2-3, with TRBD2 identical over 11 bases. The read finishes 3 residues shy of the CDR3 end, and the germline J gene is used to complete it. The CDR3 covers 14 residues. With 5 bases clipped from V and 6 bases from J, the junction kept 4 bases outside the gene matches. CDR1 and CDR2 from the germline V gene are LNHDA and SQIVND (reference sequence). Using reference TRBV19 and TRBJ2-3 for the parts outside the CDR3, the full variable domain is DGGITQSPKYLFRKEGQNVTLSCEQNLNHDAMYWYRQDPGQGLRLIYYSQIVNDFQKGDIAEGYSVSREKKESFPLTVTSAQKNPTAFYLCASSYSSGRDTQYFGPGTRLTVL.

Points on this clone: The DNA ends 3 residues before the CDR3 does, and the rest of the CDR3 is filled in from the germline J gene. The V and J genes are TRBV18 and TRBJ1-3; D is ambiguous. Germline V lookup: CDR1 KGHSH, CDR2 LQKENI. The CDR3 runs to 16 residues. Trimming cost V 5 bases and J 0 bases, with 14 bases left between them. The CDR3 here is CASSTTTLSSGNTIYF. The sequenced CDR3 bases are TGTGCCAGCTCAACGACGACATTATCCTCTGGAAACACC.

A note on this clone: The read stops 3 residues short of the end of the CDR3; the missing end is completed from the germline J gene. The chain couples TRBV2 to TRBJ2-5; 8 positions match TRBD2. With 2 bases clipped from V and 4 bases from J, the junction kept 6 bases outside the gene matches. CDR3 length: 15 amino acids. The V gene's germline CDR1 is SNHLY and CDR2 FYNNEI. The CDR3: CASSEFPLAGETQYF. The sequenced CDR3 bases are TGTGCCAGCAGTGAATTCCCCCTAGCGGGAGAGACC.

In regard to this clone: Sequence at one end of the junction differs from germline and may be a read error. The CDR3 end is not reached by the read, which stops 3 residues before it; the germline J gene fills it in. The rearrangement links TRBV13 to TRBJ2-7; 8 bases align to TRBD2. The CDR3 is made up of 15 amino acids. Germline CDR1 reads PRHDT; CDR2 reads FYEKMQ (reference sequence). The CDR3 loop is CASSVGTRGTYEQYF. The CDR3 DNA, read in part, is TGTGCCAGCAGCGTAGGGACTAGAGGCACCTACGAG.

As to this clone: The CDR3 end falls 3 residues outside the read, so it is completed with the germline J gene. This chain links TRBV19 with TRBJ2-1, with unresolved D. Per germline, CDR1 LNHDA and CDR2 SQIVND (reference sequence). Trimming took 3 bases from V and 1 from J, leaving 13 bases between them. The CDR3 runs to 16 residues. CDR3 loop: CASSIFGLGSYNEQFF. Incomplete CDR3 DNA: TGTGCCAGTAGTATCTTCGGGTTAGGATCCTACAATGAG.

A remark on this clone: The read terminates 3 residues ahead of where the CDR3 ends, so the germline J gene completes it. The V and J genes are TRBV9 and TRBJ2-1, with a tentative D call TRBD2 (5 bases). Germline CDR1 and CDR2: SGDLS and YYNGEE. This CDR3 is built from 15 residues. Trimming removed 4 bases at V and 4 bases at J, with 15 bases between. This CDR3 reads CASSLALASYNEQFF. The DNA read from the CDR3 is TGTGCCAGCAGCCTAGCCCTAGCCAGTTACAATGAG.

A remark on this clone: Read coverage stops 3 residues before the CDR3 terminus; the germline J gene supplies the remainder. The V and J genes are TRBV5-5 and TRBJ1-6, with 7 nucleotides matching TRBD1. This CDR3 spans 15 amino acids. The V gene end was trimmed by 4 bases and the J gene end by 7 bases; junction bases not matched to a gene: 8. Looked up from germline, CDR1 is SGHKS and CDR2 is YYEKEE (reference sequence). The CDR3 spells CASSPMTGMNSPLHF. Incomplete CDR3 DNA: TGTGCCAGCAGCCCTATGACAGGGATGAATTCACCC.

As for this clone: With the read ending 3 residues before the CDR3 end, the germline J gene is used to fill in that end. V usage is TRBV5-1 and J usage is TRBJ2-3; perhaps TRBD1 as D (6 bases). The germline V gene has CDR1 SGHRS and CDR2 YFSETQ. The length of the CDR3 is 15 residues. The part of the CDR3 DNA that was read is TGCGCCAGCAGCAGGTCACAGGGTGATCAAGAGACG. Its protein is CASSRSQGDQET. The whole CDR3 reads CASSRSQGDQETQYF.

The CDR3 protein is CASSPSTSGPENEQYF. The CDR3 DNA, read in part, is TGCGCCAGCAGCCCGAGCACTAGCGGGCCGGAAAACGAG. This rearrangement joins TRBV5-1 to TRBJ2-7; the match to TRBD2 covers 9 bases. The read is 3 residues too short to cover the CDR3 end, so that end is filled in from the germline J gene. The CDR3 is 16 amino acids. Trimming at V came to 4 bases and at J to 5 bases, leaving 13 bases not matched to a gene. CDR1 and CDR2 from the germline V gene are SGHRS and YFSETQ.

In the case of this clone: Read coverage stops 3 residues before the CDR3 terminus; the germline J gene supplies the remainder. The chain uses TRBV2 and TRBJ1-3; D unresolved. Looked up from germline, CDR1 is SNHLY and CDR2 is FYNNEI. The CDR3 spans 13 residues. Trimming left V 6 bases short and J 2 bases short, with 8 bases between. The DNA read from the CDR3 is TGTGCCAGCAGGACACGGACTGGAAACACC. This gives the protein CASRTRTGNT. The whole CDR3 sequence reads CASRTRTGNTIYF. Full variable domain (rest looked up from reference TRBV2 and TRBJ1-3): EPEVTQTPSHQVTQMGQEVILRCVPISNHLYFYWYRQILGQKVEFLVSFYNNEISEKSEIFDDQFSVERPDGSNFTLKIRSTKLEDSAMYFCASRTRTGNTIYFGEGSWLTVV.

In regard to this clone: Coverage ceases 3 residues before the CDR3 finishes, and the germline J gene fills in the end. Other DNA sequences in the same sample also yield this CDR3. The rearrangement uses TRBV6-2 or TRBV6-3 and TRBJ1-5, with D perhaps TRBD1 (5 bases). Germline CDR1 is MNHEY and CDR2 is SVGEGT. This CDR3 region has 15 residues. Trimming took 3 bases from V and 7 from J, leaving 16 bases between them. CDR3 DNA, as far as it was read: TGTGCCAGCAGTTATTTGGACGGTGACAGACAGCCC. This gives the protein CASSYLDGDRQP. The entire CDR3 protein is CASSYLDGDRQPQHF.

Concerning this clone itself: The missing CDR3 end, 3 residues past where the read stops, is filled in from the germline J gene. The chain combines TRBV5-4 with TRBJ2-2; tentatively, D is TRBD1 (5 bases). Germline V lookup: CDR1 SGHNT, CDR2 YYREEE (reference sequence). The CDR3 covers 15 residues. V lost 4 bases and J lost 9, with 19 bases in between. The DNA read from the CDR3 is TGTGCCAGCAGCAGCCAAGGGGTGAGGCGGAGGGAG. Protein sequence: CASSSQGVRRRE. The full CDR3 protein is CASSSQGVRRRELFF.

Turning to this clone: Coverage ceases 3 residues before the CDR3 finishes, and the germline J gene fills in the end. This chain links TRBV5-1 with TRBJ2-4; TRBD2 matches at 7 bases. Germline CDR1 is SGHRS and CDR2 is YFSETQ. This CDR3 is 12 amino acids long. CDR3 amino acids: CASSLVGLVQYF. CDR3 DNA, as far as it was read: TGCGCCAGCAGCTTGGTTGGACTAGTT.

Worth noting for this clone: The read halts 3 residues ahead of the CDR3 end, with the missing end drawn from the germline J gene. The chain employs TRBV2 and TRBJ2-1; 8 bases align to TRBD2. The CDR3 length is 15 residues. Germline V gene data show CDR1 as SNHLY and CDR2 as FYNNEI. V dropped 4 bases and J dropped 7; count of bases not matched to a gene: 9. Partial CDR3 DNA: TGTGCCAGCAGTGGGACAGCCGGGACTAGAAATGAG. Its translation is CASSGTAGTRNE. The CDR3, in full, reads CASSGTAGTRNEQFF.

In the case of this clone: One end of the junction does not line up with germline, which may come from a read error. Coverage ceases 3 residues before the CDR3 finishes, and the germline J gene fills in the end. The chain carries TRBV4-2 and TRBJ2-7; 12 bases align to TRBD2. The CDR3 extends over 16 amino acids. From germline, CDR1 is LGHNA and CDR2 YNFKEQ. Incomplete CDR3 DNA: TGCGCCAGCAGCCAAGATTCTAGCGGGAGGGCCTACGAG. Translated: CASSQDSSGRAYE. The full CDR3 sequence reads CASSQDSSGRAYEQYF.

Remarks on this clone: The observed sequence ends 3 residues before the CDR3 terminus, with the missing tail filled in from the germline J gene. This chain uses TRBV13 with TRBJ2-5, with D perhaps matching TRBD2 (5 bases). The CDR3 runs to 15 residues. V was cut by 5 bases and J by 3 bases, with 16 bases left in between. Germline V gene lookup returns CDR1 PRHDT and CDR2 FYEKMQ (reference sequence). CDR3 residues: CASSPADSVEETQYF. CDR3 bases read: TGTGCCAGCAGCCCGGCGGATAGCGTCGAAGAGACC.

As for this clone: The CDR3 extends 3 residues past the end of the read, so its final part is completed from the germline J gene. The chain carries TRBV29-1 and TRBJ2-5; 7 bases match TRBD2. In germline, CDR1 is SQVTM, CDR2 ANQGSEA. V trimming: 7 bases; J trimming: 5 bases; junction bases outside the gene matches: 10. This CDR3 contains 13 residues. The CDR3 bases that were read are TGCAGCGCCCAGGCGGGAGTAGGGGAGACC. As protein: CSAQAGVGET. The complete CDR3 sequence is CSAQAGVGETQYF.

On this clone: The read ends 3 residues before the CDR3 terminus; that terminus is restored from the germline J gene. The chain has TRBV19 and TRBJ2-1; TRBD2 agrees at 9 bases. The CDR3 sequence is 15 residues long. Germline V gene data show CDR1 as LNHDA and CDR2 as SQIVND (reference sequence). The ends lost 3 bases at V and 9 bases at J; junction bases unmatched: 9. This CDR3 is CASSMIAGAVAEQFF. The sequenced CDR3 bases are TGTGCCAGTAGTATGATAGCGGGAGCCGTGGCTGAG.